The 18 T cell receptor beta chains below come from one sample, sequenced in a study of blood T cell repertoires in COVID-19 (dated by TCRdb to about 2020). Libraries were made using the immunoSEQ multiplex PCR assay. In its TCRdb copy, this immuneACCESS table keeps in-frame sequences only and misses some clones. Where compared with another copy, unresolved V genes explain less than half of these, and the others have no known cause. The sample table holds about 200,000 clones, of which around 80% were seen once. Approximately 6.9% of the sample belongs to the ten largest clones. Sequenced input: peripheral blood. The receptors come from a man aged 55 to 70 with acute or convalescent COVID-19.

The J gene is TRBJ1-2, the V gene TRBV4-3, with D perhaps TRBD1 (6 bases). CDR1 is LGHNA and CDR2 is YSLEER in the germline V gene. This CDR3 is 18 amino acids long. V gave up 0 bases and J gave up 3 bases, with 20 bases separating them. The CDR3 here is CASSQEWRAPKGDYGYTF. The CDR3 region has the DNA TGCGCCAGCAGCCAAGAGTGGCGCGCCCCAAAGGGGGACTATGGCTACACCTTC.

The chain has TRBV6-5 and TRBJ1-2; 8 bases agree with TRBD1. Per the germline V gene, CDR1 is MNHEY and CDR2 is SVGAGI. The CDR3 length is 13 residues. Trimming at V came to 2 bases and at J to 7 bases, leaving 3 bases not matched to a gene. CDR3 region: CASSYDRGGGYTF. In DNA, the CDR3 is TGTGCCAGCAGTTACGACAGGGGCGGTGGCTACACCTTC.

The chain carries TRBV27 and TRBJ2-3, with 8 positions matching TRBD1. The CDR3 is made up of 14 amino acids. CDR1 is MNHEY, CDR2 SMNVEV, per germline (reference sequence). V trimming: 6 bases; J trimming: 3 bases; junction bases outside the gene matches: 5. For the CDR3, the DNA is TGTGCCAGCAGCACAGGGGGGCCGACAGATACGCAGTATTTT. Encoded protein: CASSTGGPTDTQYF.

The chain has TRBV27 and TRBJ1-5; 7 bases map to TRBD1. The V and J ends lost 5 bases and 6 bases, in that order; junction bases with no gene match: 10. Germline CDR1 MNHEY, CDR2 SMNVEV (reference sequence). The CDR3 has 15 amino acids. CDR3 sequence: CASSPRTGGGQPQHF. CDR3 bases: TGTGCCAGCAGTCCACGGACAGGAGGAGGTCAGCCCCAGCATTTT.

The CDR3 nucleotides are TGTGCCAGCAGCACCCCTTCCCGGGGGGTGGTGGCCCAGTACTTC. It encodes CASSTPSRGVVAQYF. V usage is TRBV6-5 and J usage is TRBJ2-5; 7 nucleotides agree with TRBD2. The CDR3 covers 15 residues. Unmatched junction bases numbered 16, after V lost 6 bases and J lost 9 bases. Germline loops: CDR1 MNHEY, CDR2 SVGAGI.

The CDR3 region is CASSATRTEAFF. DNA of the CDR3: TGTGCCAGCAGCGCTACAAGGACAGAAGCTTTCTTT. The V call is TRBV5-4, the J call TRBJ1-1, with D perhaps TRBD1 (5 bases). CDR1 SGHNT and CDR2 YYREEE come from the germline V gene (reference sequence). V was clipped by 4 bases and J by 8 bases, with 12 bases between them. The CDR3 spans 12 residues.

The genes are TRBV20-1 and TRBJ2-7; no definite D call. Germline CDR1 is DFQATT and CDR2 is SNEGSKA (reference sequence). CDR3 length: 11 residues. V was clipped by 3 bases and J by 6 bases, with 9 bases between them. CDR3 sequence: CSASSASEQYF. The CDR3 nucleotides are TGCAGTGCTAGTTCTGCGTCCGAGCAGTACTTC.

This clone has only a few counts. The chain recombines TRBV27 with TRBJ1-5, with D perhaps matching TRBD1 (6 bases). The CDR3 runs 16 residues. Trimming pared 0 bases from V and 0 bases from J, leaving 9 bases between. Germline values: CDR1 MNHEY, CDR2 SMNVEV (reference sequence). The CDR3 nucleotides are TGTGCCAGCAGTTTATCCTCGGACAGTAGCAATCAGCCCCAGCATTTT. It codes for CASSLSSDSSNQPQHF.

The V call is TRBV3-1 (or the pseudogene TRBV3-2), the J call TRBJ1-6; D unresolved. V shed 1 base and J shed 7 bases, with 8 bases lying between them. This CDR3 has 14 residues. Per the germline V gene, CDR1 is LGHDT and CDR2 is YNNKEL (reference sequence). This CDR3 reads CASSQVQSNSPLHF. The CDR3 DNA follows: TGTGCCAGCAGCCAAGTACAGTCGAATTCACCCCTCCACTTT.

This chain joins TRBV19 and TRBJ2-3, with no clear D. The CDR3 runs 13 residues. Germline CDR1 and CDR2: LNHDA and SQIVND (reference sequence). Trimming removed 6 bases at V and 2 bases at J, with 9 bases between. This CDR3 is CASRGSDTDTQYF. In nucleotides, the CDR3 is TGTGCCAGTAGGGGCAGTGACACAGATACGCAGTATTTT. The full variable domain, its missing parts supplied by reference TRBV19 and TRBJ2-3, is DGGITQSPKYLFRKEGQNVTLSCEQNLNHDAMYWYRQDPGQGLRLIYYSQIVNDFQKGDIAEGYSVSREKKESFPLTVTSAQKNPTAFYLCASRGSDTDTQYFGPGTRLTVL.

In DNA, the CDR3 is TGCAGCGTTGAACAGGGGAATGAAAAACTGTTTTTT. It is translated as CSVEQGNEKLFF. V usage is TRBV29-1 and J usage is TRBJ1-4; D perhaps matches TRBD1 (6 bases). Trimming left V 2 bases short and J 5 bases short, with 6 bases between. The CDR3 contains 12 residues. Germline CDR1 reads SQVTM; CDR2 reads ANQGSEA.

V and J are TRBV7-2 and TRBJ1-3; 7 positions match TRBD1. The CDR3 covers 15 residues. The V and J ends lost 5 bases and 4 bases, in that order; junction bases with no gene match: 8. Germline CDR1 and CDR2: SGHTA and FQGNSA. The CDR3 here is CASSTRTGEGNTIYF. The CDR3, as DNA: TGTGCCAGCAGCACCCGGACAGGCGAAGGAAACACCATATATTTT. The variable domain in full, with the rest retrieved from reference TRBV7-2 and TRBJ1-3, is GAGVSQSPSNKVTEKGKDVELRCDPISGHTALYWYRQSLGQGLEFLIYFQGNSAPDKSGLPSDRFSAERTGGSVSTLTIQRTQQEDSAVYLCASSTRTGEGNTIYFGEGSWLTVV.

The genes are TRBV2 and TRBJ1-5; TRBD1 might be the D (6 bases). From germline, CDR1 is SNHLY and CDR2 FYNNEI. CDR3 size: 14 residues. V shed 6 bases and J shed 6 bases, with 15 bases lying between them. DNA of the CDR3: TGTGCCAGCAGGGGAACAGGGCTAGGTCAGCCCCAGCATTTT. Protein product: CASRGTGLGQPQHF.

The chain employs TRBV5-1 and TRBJ2-7; 8 bases are a match to TRBD2. This CDR3 comprises 14 residues. After removal of 5 bases from V and 7 bases from J, the junction contained 11 bases not matched to a gene. CDR1 is SGHRS and CDR2 is YFSETQ in the germline V gene. The CDR3 region is CASSSTSGGLEQYF. The CDR3 DNA sequence: TGCGCCAGCAGTTCCACGTCGGGGGGGCTGGAGCAGTACTTC.

The chain has TRBV11-2 and TRBJ1-3; D is possibly TRBD1 (5 bases). In germline, CDR1 is SGHAT, CDR2 FQNNGV. The CDR3 has 14 amino acids. V lost 8 bases and J 0 bases, leaving 11 bases between the germline ends. CDR3 DNA: TGTGCCAGCGGGGCTCAGATCTCTGGAAACACCATATATTTT. Protein: CASGAQISGNTIYF.

The chain's CDR3 is CASSLQGSEQYF. CDR3 DNA sequence: TGCGCCAGCAGCTTACAGGGTTCCGAGCAGTACTTC. This chain joins TRBV5-1 and TRBJ2-7; weak D call: TRBD1 (6 bases). Germline assignment: CDR1 SGHRS and CDR2 YFSETQ. The CDR3 loop spans 12 amino acids. Trimming left V 2 bases short and J 6 bases short, with 9 bases between.

The chain recombines TRBV7-3 with TRBJ2-1; 7 bases agree with TRBD2. Germline lookup yields CDR1 SGHTA and CDR2 FQGTGA. This CDR3 is built from 17 residues. V trimming: 5 bases; J trimming: 0 bases; junction bases outside the gene matches: 10. CDR3 nucleotide sequence: TGTGCCAGCAGCCCGCGGGGGTCGGGAGTCTCCTACAATGAGCAGTTCTTC. It yields the protein CASSPRGSGVSYNEQFF. The full variable domain, its missing parts supplied by reference TRBV7-3 and TRBJ2-1, is GAGVSQTPSNKVTEKGKYVELRCDPISGHTALYWYRQSLGQGPEFLIYFQGTGAADDSGLPNDRFFAVRPEGSVSTLKIQRTERGDSAVYLCASSPRGSGVSYNEQFFGPGTRLTVL.

This clone was detected only a few times. The chain employs TRBV4-1 and TRBJ2-7, with 10 positions matching TRBD2. Germline CDR1 reads MGHRA; CDR2 reads YSYEKL. This CDR3 spans 13 amino acids. The V gene end was trimmed by 6 bases and the J gene end by 2 bases; junction bases not matched to a gene: 1. The CDR3: CASSLAGAYEQYF. DNA of the CDR3: TGCGCCAGCAGTCTAGCGGGAGCCTACGAGCAGTACTTC.